The rows below give T cell receptor beta chains drawn from one sample of a study of T cells in Graves' hyperthyroidism and ophthalmopathy. Via MiXCR, TCRdb re-called the multiplex PCR reads, giving one row per CDR3 protein. Among some 440,000 distinct CDR3 sequences listed, 15% to 18% were seen once. The material sequenced was blood. The receptors come from a woman aged 18-29 years with Graves' hyperthyroidism. CDR3s include the opening cysteine and the closing phenylalanine or tryptophan. Each record gives: CDR3 DNA, CDR3 protein, V gene, D gene, clone size, J gene, CDR3 length. A D gene is named only where the DNA matches it firmly. Rows may omit the clone size; those that give it use once, few, many or a size class.

DNA: TGCGCCAGCAGCGCCAGGACCGGGACTAGCGGGACGGTGGGCTACTACGAGCAGTACTTC; CDR3: CASSARTGTSGTVGYYEQYF; V: TRBV5-1; D: TRBD2; size: few; J: TRBJ2-7; length: 20
DNA: TGTGCCAGCAGTCCTGGGAACCGGGGGACAAACCAGCCCCAGCATTTT; CDR3: CASSPGNRGTNQPQHF; V: TRBV28; D: -; size: many; J: TRBJ1-5; length: 16
DNA: TGTGCCAGCAGCGTGGACAGGGGCCTCGAGCAGTACTTC; CDR3: CASSVDRGLEQYF; V: TRBV7-2; D: TRBD1; size: -; J: TRBJ2-7; length: 13
DNA: TGTGCCAGCGGCTTACAGGGACTCTCCGAGCAGTACTTC; CDR3: CASGLQGLSEQYF; V: TRBV11-3; D: -; size: -; J: TRBJ2-7; length: 13
DNA: TGCAGTGCTAGTATGACAGCCGGGGAGACCCAGTACTTC; CDR3: CSASMTAGETQYF; V: TRBV20-1; D: -; size: once; J: TRBJ2-5; length: 13
DNA: TGTGCCAGCAGCTTGGGAACGGAGACCCAGTACTTC; CDR3: CASSLGTETQYF; V: TRBV5-4; D: -; size: many; J: TRBJ2-5; length: 12
DNA: TGTGCCAGCAGTGCAACCTCTGGGGCCAACGTCCTGACTTTC; CDR3: CASSATSGANVLTF; V: TRBV6-1; D: -; size: many; J: TRBJ2-6; length: 14
DNA: TGTGCCAGCAGCTTGGAAGCTCTCTCTGGAAACACCATATATTTT; CDR3: CASSLEALSGNTIYF; V: TRBV5-5; D: -; size: many; J: TRBJ1-3; length: 15
DNA: TGCGCCAGCAGCTTGGCGGCCGGCTCCTACGAGCAGTACTTC; CDR3: CASSLAAGSYEQYF; V: TRBV5-1; D: -; size: -; J: TRBJ2-7; length: 14
DNA: TGTGCCAGCAGCTTAGGGGACTCCAGGGGGGATACGCAGTATTTT; CDR3: CASSLGDSRGDTQYF; V: TRBV7-2; D: -; size: many; J: TRBJ2-3; length: 15
DNA: TGTGCCAGTACCCGCGGGGGGCGAGGTGGCTACACCTTC; CDR3: CASTRGGRGGYTF; V: TRBV5-5; D: -; size: few; J: TRBJ1-2; length: 13
DNA: TGTGCCAGCAGTGAGGTGTTGTTGGGGCGACTAAGCAATCAGCCCCAGCATTTT; CDR3: CASSEVLLGRLSNQPQHF; V: TRBV6-1; D: -; size: -; J: TRBJ1-5; length: 18
DNA: TGTGCCAGCAGCCCCAGGCAGGGCGGGAGGCCCGCCGATACGCAGTATTTT; CDR3: CASSPRQGGRPADTQYF; V: TRBV14; D: TRBD2; size: -; J: TRBJ2-3; length: 17
DNA: TGTGCCAGCAGTGAAACGGCAGGGGAAAACTATGGCTACACCTTC; CDR3: CASSETAGENYGYTF; V: TRBV6-1; D: -; size: -; J: TRBJ1-2; length: 15
DNA: TGTGCCAGCGGCGTAGGACAGGGGAACACCGGGGAGCTGTTTTTT; CDR3: CASGVGQGNTGELFF; V: TRBV9; D: TRBD1; size: few; J: TRBJ2-2; length: 15
DNA: TGTGCCAGCAGTTACTCGAATCCCAGCGGGAACACCGGGGAGCTGTTTTTT; CDR3: CASSYSNPSGNTGELFF; V: TRBV6-5; D: -; size: many; J: TRBJ2-2; length: 17
DNA: TGTGCCAGCAGTATCACTCCCGGGACAGGGGATTTCAATGAGCAGTTCTTC; CDR3: CASSITPGTGDFNEQFF; V: TRBV12-3/TRBV12-4; D: TRBD1; size: -; J: TRBJ2-1; length: 17
DNA: TGTGCCAGCAGCTTGGCCGGGGGAGTTGATCAGCCCCAGCATTTT; CDR3: CASSLAGGVDQPQHF; V: TRBV5-5; D: -; size: many; J: TRBJ1-5; length: 15
DNA: TGTGCCAGCAGCTTTCTATCGGTAGCGGGAGGCCGGGAGTTCTTC; CDR3: CASSFLSVAGGREFF; V: TRBV5-6; D: TRBD2; size: -; J: TRBJ2-1; length: 15
DNA: TGTGCCAGCAGCCCCCCGGGACAGCGTAATTCACCCCTCCACTTT; CDR3: CASSPPGQRNSPLHF; V: TRBV7-9; D: TRBD1; size: few; J: TRBJ1-6; length: 15
DNA: TGCAGTGCTAGATACGGCACCTCTGACACTGAAGCTTTCTTT; CDR3: CSARYGTSDTEAFF; V: TRBV20-1; D: -; size: many; J: TRBJ1-1; length: 14
DNA: TGTGCCAGCAGCCGACCCCAGGGGGCAAGTCGAGAGACCCAGTACTTC; CDR3: CASSRPQGASRETQYF; V: TRBV7-2; D: TRBD1; size: -; J: TRBJ2-5; length: 16
DNA: TGCAGCGTTGAAGGGACAGTCGGTAATGAAGCTTTCTTT; CDR3: CSVEGTVGNEAFF; V: TRBV29-1; D: -; size: -; J: TRBJ1-1; length: 13
DNA: TGTGCCAGCAGTTTGTTCTCAGGGGACGCTGAAGCTTTCTTT; CDR3: CASSLFSGDAEAFF; V: TRBV12-3/TRBV12-4; D: -; size: many; J: TRBJ1-1; length: 14
DNA: TGTGCCAGCAGCTTAGGGACTGGTAGCTATGGCTACACCTTC; CDR3: CASSLGTGSYGYTF; V: TRBV11-2; D: -; size: many; J: TRBJ1-2; length: 14
DNA: TGTGCTAGCAGCTTAGACAGCACTTCCGAGCAGTACTTC; CDR3: CASSLDSTSEQYF; V: TRBV7-7; D: -; size: many; J: TRBJ2-7; length: 13
DNA: TGTGCCAGCAGTTACGGGGCCCCTAGCGGGGGTGCCGGGGAGCTGTTTTTT; CDR3: CASSYGAPSGGAGELFF; V: TRBV6-5; D: TRBD2; size: -; J: TRBJ2-2; length: 17
DNA: TGTGCCAGCAGCCGCATCAGCTCGGGGGGAGAGACCCAGTACTTC; CDR3: CASSRISSGGETQYF; V: TRBV5-6; D: TRBD2; size: many; J: TRBJ2-5; length: 15
DNA: TGTGCCAGCAGCCCGACAGAGAACACTGAAGCTTTCTTT; CDR3: CASSPTENTEAFF; V: TRBV6-4; D: -; size: many; J: TRBJ1-1; length: 13
DNA: TGCGCCAGCGGGGGGAGTCCAGGGGAGACCCAGTACTTC; CDR3: CASGGSPGETQYF; V: TRBV5-1; D: -; size: few; J: TRBJ2-5; length: 13
DNA: TGTGCCAGCAGTTCCAGCTGGGGCATGAACACTGAAGCTTTCTTT; CDR3: CASSSSWGMNTEAFF; V: TRBV6-5; D: -; size: -; J: TRBJ1-1; length: 15
DNA: TGTGCCATCAGTGAGCAGGGCCCTGGGGTTGGGAATACGCAGTATTTT; CDR3: CAISEQGPGVGNTQYF; V: TRBV10-3; D: -; size: -; J: TRBJ2-3; length: 16
DNA: TGCGCCAGCAGCCTTAGATCTGGACTAGCGGGAGTAAGGGAGCAGTACTTC; CDR3: CASSLRSGLAGVREQYF; V: TRBV4-1; D: TRBD2; size: many; J: TRBJ2-7; length: 17
DNA: TGTGCCAGCAGTACATGGGGCTCCTATGGCTACACCTTC; CDR3: CASSTWGSYGYTF; V: TRBV12-3/TRBV12-4; D: -; size: many; J: TRBJ1-2; length: 13
DNA: TGCAGTGCTTCCGGGACAGGGGGCGCAGATACGCAGTATTTT; CDR3: CSASGTGGADTQYF; V: TRBV20-1; D: TRBD1; size: many; J: TRBJ2-3; length: 14
DNA: TGTGCCAGCAGTGATCGACAGGGGGGAGGGAACAATGAGCAGTTCTTC; CDR3: CASSDRQGGGNNEQFF; V: TRBV2; D: TRBD1; size: many; J: TRBJ2-1; length: 16
DNA: TGCAGTGCTTTTGACCGGGGGGGTGAAAAACTGTTTTTT; CDR3: CSAFDRGGEKLFF; V: TRBV20-1; D: -; size: many; J: TRBJ1-4; length: 13
DNA: TGTGCCAGCAGCTCGACCGGGGGATTTAACTATGGCTACACCTTC; CDR3: CASSSTGGFNYGYTF; V: TRBV7-2; D: -; size: many; J: TRBJ1-2; length: 15
DNA: TGTGCCAGCAGCCCCCGACAGAGTCCTTTCTACGAGCAGTACTTC; CDR3: CASSPRQSPFYEQYF; V: TRBV7-3; D: -; size: many; J: TRBJ2-7; length: 15
DNA: TGCGCCACCAAGTCCTTTTCGGCTAACTATGGCTACACCTTC; CDR3: CATKSFSANYGYTF; V: TRBV10-2; D: -; size: few; J: TRBJ1-2; length: 14
DNA: TGTGCCAGCAGTGAAGATTTAGCGGGGGGGCGTGATGAGCAGTTCTTC; CDR3: CASSEDLAGGRDEQFF; V: TRBV6-1; D: TRBD2; size: many; J: TRBJ2-1; length: 16
DNA: TGTGCCAGCAGCTTAGGCCTAAGAGACAGGGGAAGTGCCTACACCTTC; CDR3: CASSLGLRDRGSAYTF; V: TRBV13; D: TRBD1; size: many; J: TRBJ1-2; length: 16
DNA: TGCGCCAGCAGCTTGGGATTGGGAAATCAGCCCCAGCATTTT; CDR3: CASSLGLGNQPQHF; V: TRBV5-1; D: -; size: many; J: TRBJ1-5; length: 14
DNA: TGTGCCAGCAGTTGGGGATCGGGAGCGGGCACCGGGGAGCTGTTTTTT; CDR3: CASSWGSGAGTGELFF; V: TRBV12-3/TRBV12-4; D: -; size: many; J: TRBJ2-2; length: 16
DNA: TGCGCCAGCAGCCAACTAGGGGTTTATGAGCAGTTCTTC; CDR3: CASSQLGVYEQFF; V: TRBV4-1; D: -; size: -; J: TRBJ2-1; length: 13
DNA: TGTGCCAGCAGCGAGGGGACGCACTCTGGAAACACCATATATTTT; CDR3: CASSEGTHSGNTIYF; V: TRBV9; D: -; size: few; J: TRBJ1-3; length: 15
DNA: TGTGCCACCAGCAGAGGGACTTCGGGGGGACTGTACAATGAGCAGTTCTTC; CDR3: CATSRGTSGGLYNEQFF; V: TRBV15; D: TRBD2; size: many; J: TRBJ2-1; length: 17